The 18 T cell receptor beta chains reported below all come from one sample, sequenced in a study of blood T cell repertoires in COVID-19. Libraries were prepared by immunoSEQ multiplex PCR; TCRdb keeps only in-frame clonotypes and omits some of them. The data contain roughly 120,000 clones, 90% to 95% of them singletons. The sample comprised peripheral blood. Source of these receptors: a man aged 50-60 years with COVID-19, enrolled during active disease.

V and J are TRBV6-5 and TRBJ1-2, with 8 bases lining up with TRBD1. The CDR3 consists of 14 residues. The V segment lost 4 bases and the J segment 0 bases; nucleotides outside the gene matches: 1. The germline CDR1 and CDR2 sequences are MNHEY and SVGAGI. The DNA for the CDR3 is TGTGCCAGCAGTTGGACAGGGACTAACTATGGCTACACCTTC. It codes for CASSWTGTNYGYTF.

The table lists this clone with a count of one. V usage is TRBV7-2 and J usage is TRBJ2-3; 7 bases are a match to TRBD1. The CDR3 covers 17 residues. The V gene end was trimmed by 1 base and the J gene end by 2 bases; junction bases not matched to a gene: 9. CDR1 and CDR2 from the germline V gene are SGHTA and FQGNSA. CDR3 DNA: TGTGCCAGCAGCTTAGACCGGGCAGGGGGTATCACAGATACGCAGTATTTT. Protein: CASSLDRAGGITDTQYF.

The genes are TRBV7-2 and TRBJ1-1; 7 bases agree with TRBD1. CDR3 length: 14 residues. Per germline, CDR1 SGHTA and CDR2 FQGNSA. V dropped 4 bases and J dropped 1; count of bases not matched to a gene: 3. CDR3 nucleotide sequence: TGTGCCAGCAGCTCGGGACAGACGAACACTGAAGCTTTCTTT. It yields the protein CASSSGQTNTEAFF.

The chain carries TRBV3-1 (or the pseudogene TRBV3-2) and TRBJ2-5, with TRBD2 identical over 10 bases. The length of the CDR3 is 15 residues. Germline values: CDR1 LGHDT, CDR2 YNNKEL (reference sequence). J lost 3 bases, V lost 2 bases, and 3 bases had no gene match. The CDR3 protein is CASSQTTSGKETQYF. The CDR3 DNA reads TGTGCCAGCAGCCAAACTACTAGCGGGAAAGAGACCCAGTACTTC.

The chain couples TRBV9 to TRBJ2-3; TRBD1 might be the D (5 bases). The CDR3 covers 13 residues. V lost 4 bases, J lost 3 bases, and 9 bases lay in between. From germline, CDR1 is SGDLS and CDR2 YYNGEE. As DNA, the CDR3 is TGTGCCAGCAGCCCTACAGGAACAGATACGCAGTATTTT. This encodes CASSPTGTDTQYF.

This chain links TRBV5-1 with TRBJ2-3; 8 nucleotides match TRBD2. Per germline, CDR1 SGHRS and CDR2 YFSETQ. The J segment lost 5 bases and the V segment lost 3 bases, leaving 8 bases of the junction unmatched. The CDR3 runs to 15 residues. CDR3: CASSSGGSLGDTQYF. As DNA, the CDR3 is TGCGCCAGCAGCTCGGGGGGGTCTTTAGGAGATACGCAGTATTTT.

The chain uses TRBV3-1 (or the pseudogene TRBV3-2) and TRBJ1-3; D call uncertain. Between the trimmed V and J ends, which lost 3 bases and 4 bases, there was a span of 7 bases. This CDR3 region has 13 residues. Germline V lookup: CDR1 LGHDT, CDR2 YNNKEL (reference sequence). This CDR3 is CASSQGVGNTIYF. The DNA for the CDR3 is TGTGCCAGCAGCCAGGGAGTCGGAAACACCATATATTTT.

The rearrangement joins TRBV6-5 to TRBJ2-3, with 8 bases matching TRBD1. Germline V gene data show CDR1 as MNHEY and CDR2 as SVGAGI. The trim removed 6 bases at V and 4 bases at J, leaving 9 bases unmatched. The CDR3 totals 15 residues. CDR3 DNA: TGTGCCAGCAGGGAGGACAGGGCGGCGGCAGATACGCAGTATTTT. It translates to CASREDRAAADTQYF.

V usage is TRBV9 and J usage is TRBJ2-1; D is perhaps TRBD2 (7 bases). Trimming removed 10 bases at V and 1 base at J, with 21 bases between. Per the germline V gene, CDR1 is SGDLS and CDR2 is YYNGEE. CDR3 length: 16 amino acids. This CDR3 reads CASQGSGGASYNEQFF. CDR3 coding DNA: TGTGCCTCCCAGGGGTCGGGGGGCGCATCCTACAATGAGCAGTTCTTC.

The chain uses TRBV9 and TRBJ2-2; maybe TRBD1 (5 bases). Germline CDR1 SGDLS, CDR2 YYNGEE. V lost 1 base and J 4 bases, leaving 11 bases between the germline ends. The CDR3 is made up of 15 amino acids. Written as DNA, the CDR3 is TGTGCCAGCAGCGTACTCCAGGGTAGCACCGGGGAGCTGTTTTTT. Its protein is CASSVLQGSTGELFF.

The V and J genes are TRBV28 and TRBJ1-1, with D possibly matching TRBD1 (5 bases). V lost 3 bases and J 7 bases, leaving 12 bases between the germline ends. Looked up from germline, CDR1 is MDHEN and CDR2 is SYDVKM. The CDR3 sequence is 13 residues long. DNA for the CDR3: TGTGCCAGCAGTTTTGGGGGGAGCGGTGAAGCTTTCTTT. Translated: CASSFGGSGEAFF.

The gene calls are TRBV6-5 and TRBJ2-2; a weak D match, TRBD2 (6 bases). The CDR3 has 13 residues. The germline gives CDR1 MNHEY, CDR2 SVGAGI. Trimming removed 6 bases at V and 6 bases at J, with 11 bases between. As DNA, the CDR3 is TGTGCCAGCAGACTGACGGGGGCCGGGGAGCTGTTTTTT. Its protein is CASRLTGAGELFF.

J is TRBJ2-5 and V is TRBV5-4; TRBD1 is a possible D gene (5 bases). Germline CDR1 and CDR2: SGHNT and YYREEE (reference sequence). Trimming took 1 base from V and 6 from J, leaving 7 bases between them. This CDR3 has 12 residues. CDR3 sequence (DNA): TGTGCCAGCAGCTTGCAGGGAAAGACCCAGTACTTC. Translation gives CASSLQGKTQYF.

This chain links TRBV2 with TRBJ1-4, with 7 bases that match TRBD1. CDR1 is SNHLY, CDR2 FYNNEI, per germline. V lost 6 bases, J lost 3 bases, and 1 base stayed unmatched. The CDR3 extends over 13 amino acids. The CDR3 coding sequence is TGTGCCAGCAGGGGACAGTCTAATGAAAAACTGTTTTTT. Translating it yields CASRGQSNEKLFF.

This chain connects TRBV7-9 to TRBJ2-2; 7 bases are a match to TRBD1. V shed 8 bases, J shed 0 bases, and the junction held 3 bases outside the gene matches. This CDR3 has 14 amino acids. The germline gives CDR1 SEHNR, CDR2 FQNEAQ (reference sequence). The CDR3 region has the DNA TGTGCCAGCGGGGACAGCCCGAACACCGGGGAGCTGTTTTTT. It codes for CASGDSPNTGELFF.

The chain links TRBV9 to TRBJ1-6, with a tentative D call TRBD1 (5 bases). Per the germline V gene, CDR1 is SGDLS and CDR2 is YYNGEE. V was trimmed by 3 bases and J by 0 bases, leaving 10 bases between them. This CDR3 has 16 amino acids. This chain's CDR3 is CASSARVSSYNSPLHF. For the CDR3, the DNA is TGTGCCAGCAGCGCCAGGGTGAGCTCCTATAATTCACCCCTCCACTTT. The full variable domain, completed using reference TRBV9 and TRBJ1-6, is DSGVTQTPKHLITATGQRVTLRCSPRSGDLSVYWYQQSLDQGLQFLIQYYNGEERAKGNILERFSAQQFPDLHSELNLSSLELGDSALYFCASSARVSSYNSPLHFGNGTRLTVT.

This clone was detected only once. V gene TRBV6-1 combines with J gene TRBJ1-4; D perhaps matches TRBD1 (6 bases). The CDR3 covers 18 residues. Between the trimmed V and J ends, which lost 1 base and 7 bases, there was a span of 22 bases. The germline CDR1 and CDR2 sequences are MNHNS and SASEGT. CDR3 sequence reads: CASSEGWQGHVRGEKLFF. In DNA, the CDR3 is TGTGCCAGCAGTGAAGGTTGGCAGGGGCACGTTAGGGGTGAAAAACTGTTTTTT.

The rearrangement links TRBV29-1 to TRBJ2-3; TRBD1 matches at 10 bases. Germline CDR1 SQVTM, CDR2 ANQGSEA. The CDR3 loop spans 15 amino acids. Trimming removed 6 bases from V and 2 bases from J; junction bases left unmatched: 8. The CDR3 region is CSVDTDRGDTDTQYF. The CDR3 bases are TGCAGCGTGGATACGGACAGGGGGGACACAGATACGCAGTATTTT.